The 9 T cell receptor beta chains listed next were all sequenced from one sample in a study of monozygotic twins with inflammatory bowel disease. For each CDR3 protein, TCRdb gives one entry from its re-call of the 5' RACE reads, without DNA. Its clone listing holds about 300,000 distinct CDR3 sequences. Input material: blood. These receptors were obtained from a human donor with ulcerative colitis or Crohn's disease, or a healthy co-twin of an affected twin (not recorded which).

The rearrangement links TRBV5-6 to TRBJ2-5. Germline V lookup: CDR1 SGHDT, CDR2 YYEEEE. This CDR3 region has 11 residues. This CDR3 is CASSIWETQYF.

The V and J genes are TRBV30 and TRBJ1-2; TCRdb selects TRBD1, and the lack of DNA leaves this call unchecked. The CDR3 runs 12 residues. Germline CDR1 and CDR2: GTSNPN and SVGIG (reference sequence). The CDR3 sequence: CAWSTGGYGYTF.

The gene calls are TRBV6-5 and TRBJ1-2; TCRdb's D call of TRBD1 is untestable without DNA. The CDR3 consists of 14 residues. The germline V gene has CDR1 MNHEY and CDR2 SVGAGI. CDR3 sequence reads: CASSYSNGRGGYTF.

CDR3 protein: CASSLVPRGQETQYF. The chain is built from TRBV5-1 and TRBJ2-5; absent DNA, TCRdb's TRBD1 call cannot be checked. This CDR3 spans 15 amino acids. Germline CDR1 reads SGHRS; CDR2 reads YFSETQ.

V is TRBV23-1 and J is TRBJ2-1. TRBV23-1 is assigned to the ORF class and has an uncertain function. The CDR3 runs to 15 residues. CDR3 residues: CASSPTLTWFNEQFF.

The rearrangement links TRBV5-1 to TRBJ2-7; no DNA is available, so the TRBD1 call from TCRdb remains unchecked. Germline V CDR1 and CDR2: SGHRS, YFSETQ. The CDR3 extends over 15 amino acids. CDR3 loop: CASSSRRTGEGEQYF.

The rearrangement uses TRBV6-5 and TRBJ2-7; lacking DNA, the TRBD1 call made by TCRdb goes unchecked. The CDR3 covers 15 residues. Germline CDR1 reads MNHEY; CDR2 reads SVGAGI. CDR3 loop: CASSYSGQGRNEQYF.

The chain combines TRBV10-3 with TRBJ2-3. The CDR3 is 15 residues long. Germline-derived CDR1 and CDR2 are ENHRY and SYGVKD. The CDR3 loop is CAISESGASTDTQYF.

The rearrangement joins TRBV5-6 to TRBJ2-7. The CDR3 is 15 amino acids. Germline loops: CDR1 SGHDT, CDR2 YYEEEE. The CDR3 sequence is CASSLVGSPRYEQYF.